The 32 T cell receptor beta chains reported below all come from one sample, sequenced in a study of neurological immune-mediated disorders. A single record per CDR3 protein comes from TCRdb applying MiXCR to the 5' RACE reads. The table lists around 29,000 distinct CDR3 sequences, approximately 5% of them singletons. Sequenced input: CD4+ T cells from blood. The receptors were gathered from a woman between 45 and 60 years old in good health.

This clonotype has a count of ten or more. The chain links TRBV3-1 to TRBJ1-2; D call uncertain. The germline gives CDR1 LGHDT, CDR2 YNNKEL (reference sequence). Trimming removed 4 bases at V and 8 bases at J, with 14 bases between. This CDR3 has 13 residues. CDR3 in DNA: TGTGCCAGCAGCCCGGTCCCGACTGGAGGCTACACCTTC. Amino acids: CASSPVPTGGYTF.

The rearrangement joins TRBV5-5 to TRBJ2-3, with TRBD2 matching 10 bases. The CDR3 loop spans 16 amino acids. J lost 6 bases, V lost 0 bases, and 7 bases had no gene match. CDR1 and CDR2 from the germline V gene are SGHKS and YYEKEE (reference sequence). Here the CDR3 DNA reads TGTGCCAGCAGCTTGGCGGCTAGCGGGAGTTTGGATACGCAGTATTTT. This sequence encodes CASSLAASGSLDTQYF.

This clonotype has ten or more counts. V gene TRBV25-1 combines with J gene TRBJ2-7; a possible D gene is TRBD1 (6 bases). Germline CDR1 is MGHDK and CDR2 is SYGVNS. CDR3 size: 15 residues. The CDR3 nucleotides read TGTCCATTCCCAATCCGGGACACGGGCTCCTACGAGCAGTACTTC. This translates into CPFPIRDTGSYEQYF.

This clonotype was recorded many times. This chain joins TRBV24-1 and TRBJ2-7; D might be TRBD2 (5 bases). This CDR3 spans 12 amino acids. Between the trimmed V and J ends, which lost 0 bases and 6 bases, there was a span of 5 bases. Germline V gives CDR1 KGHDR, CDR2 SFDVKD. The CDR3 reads CATSDLRGEQYF. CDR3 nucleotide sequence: TGTGCCACCAGTGATTTGCGGGGCGAGCAGTACTTC.

The CDR3 sequence is CASSQSRRGGEQFF. In DNA, the CDR3 is TGTGCCAGCAGCCAATCGCGGAGAGGAGGTGAGCAGTTCTTC. The rearrangement joins TRBV3-1 to TRBJ2-1; tentatively, D is TRBD2 (5 bases). Germline V CDR1 and CDR2: LGHDT, YNNKEL (reference sequence). V dropped 2 bases and J dropped 9 bases, with 14 bases sitting between them. The CDR3 length is 14 residues.

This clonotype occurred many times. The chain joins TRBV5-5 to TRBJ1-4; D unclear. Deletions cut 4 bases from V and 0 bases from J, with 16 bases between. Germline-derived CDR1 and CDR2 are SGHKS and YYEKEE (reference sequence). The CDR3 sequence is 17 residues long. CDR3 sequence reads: CASSPQVGSATNEKLFF. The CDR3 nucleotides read TGTGCCAGCAGCCCCCAAGTCGGTTCGGCAACTAATGAAAAACTGTTTTTT.

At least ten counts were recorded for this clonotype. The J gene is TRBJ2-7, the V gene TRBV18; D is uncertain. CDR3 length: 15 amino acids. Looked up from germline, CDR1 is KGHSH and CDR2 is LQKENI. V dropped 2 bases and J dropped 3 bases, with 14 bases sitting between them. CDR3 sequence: CASSPTGLEGYEQYF. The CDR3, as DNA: TGTGCCAGCTCACCAACTGGGCTAGAAGGCTACGAGCAGTACTTC.

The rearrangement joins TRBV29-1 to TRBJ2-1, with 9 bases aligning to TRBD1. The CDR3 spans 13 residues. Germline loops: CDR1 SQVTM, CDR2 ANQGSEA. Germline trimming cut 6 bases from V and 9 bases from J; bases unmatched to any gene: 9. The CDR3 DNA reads TGCAGCGTAGCCGGGACAGGGTTCGGTGAGCAGTTCTTC. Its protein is CSVAGTGFGEQFF.

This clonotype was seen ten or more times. CDR3 residues: CASSYGNEQFF. In DNA form, the CDR3 reads TGTGCCAGCAGTTACGGCAATGAGCAGTTCTTC. The V gene is TRBV6-2 or TRBV6-3, the J gene TRBJ2-1, with D unresolved. The CDR3 has 11 amino acids. Germline assignment: CDR1 MNHEY and CDR2 SVGEGT. V was clipped by 2 bases and J by 6 bases, with 2 bases between them.

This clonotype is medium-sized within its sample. Here the CDR3 reads CASSGGQAYTGELFF. DNA for the CDR3: TGCGCCAGCAGCGGCGGACAGGCCTACACCGGGGAGCTGTTTTTT. This chain uses TRBV5-1 with TRBJ2-2; the match to TRBD1 covers 7 bases. The CDR3 has 15 amino acids. The germline V gene encodes CDR1 SGHRS and CDR2 YFSETQ. The trim removed 4 bases at V and 3 bases at J, leaving 6 bases unmatched.

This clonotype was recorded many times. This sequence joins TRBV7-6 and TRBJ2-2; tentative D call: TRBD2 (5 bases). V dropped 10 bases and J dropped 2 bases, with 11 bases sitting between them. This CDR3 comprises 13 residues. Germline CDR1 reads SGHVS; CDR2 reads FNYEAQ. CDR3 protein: CATRSGNTGELFF. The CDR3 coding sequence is TGTGCCACCCGGTCGGGAAACACCGGGGAGCTGTTTTTT.

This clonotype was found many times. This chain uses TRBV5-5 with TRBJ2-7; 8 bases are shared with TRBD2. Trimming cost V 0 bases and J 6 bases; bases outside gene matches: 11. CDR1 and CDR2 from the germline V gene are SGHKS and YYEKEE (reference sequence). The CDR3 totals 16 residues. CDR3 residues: CASSLVAGRGPFEQYF. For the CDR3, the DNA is TGTGCCAGCAGCTTGGTCGCCGGGAGGGGCCCGTTCGAGCAGTACTTC.

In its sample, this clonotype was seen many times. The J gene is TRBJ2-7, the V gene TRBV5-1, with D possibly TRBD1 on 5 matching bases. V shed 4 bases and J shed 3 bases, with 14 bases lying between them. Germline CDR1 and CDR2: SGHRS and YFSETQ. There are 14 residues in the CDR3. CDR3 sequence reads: CASSASGRGYEQYF. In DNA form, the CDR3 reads TGCGCCAGCAGCGCCTCAGGAAGGGGCTACGAGCAGTACTTC.

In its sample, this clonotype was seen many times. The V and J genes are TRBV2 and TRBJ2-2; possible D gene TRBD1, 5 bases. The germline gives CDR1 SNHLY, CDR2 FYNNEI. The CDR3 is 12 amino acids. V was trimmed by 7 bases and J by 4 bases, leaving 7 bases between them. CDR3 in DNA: TGTGCCAGCATGGGGCGCACCGGGGAGCTGTTTTTT. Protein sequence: CASMGRTGELFF.

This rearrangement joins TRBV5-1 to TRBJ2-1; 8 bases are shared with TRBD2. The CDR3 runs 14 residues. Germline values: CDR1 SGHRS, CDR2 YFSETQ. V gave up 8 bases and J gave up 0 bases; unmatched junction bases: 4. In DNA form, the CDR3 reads TGCGCCAGTAAGCGGGAGATCTCCTACAATGAGCAGTTCTTC. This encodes CASKREISYNEQFF. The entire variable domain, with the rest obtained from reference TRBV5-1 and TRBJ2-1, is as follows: KAGVTQTPRYLIKTRGQQVTLSCSPISGHRSVSWYQQTPGQGLQFLFEYFSETQRNKGNFPGRFSGRQFSNSRSEMNVSTLELGDSALYLCASKREISYNEQFFGPGTRLTVL.

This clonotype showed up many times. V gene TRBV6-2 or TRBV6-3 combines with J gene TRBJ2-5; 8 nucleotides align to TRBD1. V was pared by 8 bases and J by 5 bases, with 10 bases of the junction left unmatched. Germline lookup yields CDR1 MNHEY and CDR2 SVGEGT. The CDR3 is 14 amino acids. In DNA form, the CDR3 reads TGTGCCAGCCAAAAGCAGGGGGCGGGGGAGACCCAGTACTTC. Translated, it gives CASQKQGAGETQYF.

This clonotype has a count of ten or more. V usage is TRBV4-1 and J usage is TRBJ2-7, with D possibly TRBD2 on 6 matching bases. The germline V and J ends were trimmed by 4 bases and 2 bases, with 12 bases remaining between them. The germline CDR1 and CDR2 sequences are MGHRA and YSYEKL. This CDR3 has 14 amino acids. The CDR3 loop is CASSRGGTAYEQYF. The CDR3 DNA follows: TGCGCCAGCAGCCGTGGGGGGACCGCCTACGAGCAGTACTTC.

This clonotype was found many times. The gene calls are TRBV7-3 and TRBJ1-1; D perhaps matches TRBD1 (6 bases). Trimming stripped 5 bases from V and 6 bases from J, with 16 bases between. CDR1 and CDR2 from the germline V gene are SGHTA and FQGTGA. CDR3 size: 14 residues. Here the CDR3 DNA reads TGTGCCAGCAGCCCCCGGGACAAACTTTCTGAAGCTTTCTTT. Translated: CASSPRDKLSEAFF.

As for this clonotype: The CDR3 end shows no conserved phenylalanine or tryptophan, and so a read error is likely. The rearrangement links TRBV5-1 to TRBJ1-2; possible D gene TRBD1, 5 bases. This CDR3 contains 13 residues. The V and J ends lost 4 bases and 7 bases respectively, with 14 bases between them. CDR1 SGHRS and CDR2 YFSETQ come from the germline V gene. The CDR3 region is CASSPTGRRGYTC. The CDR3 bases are TGCGCCAGCAGCCCAACAGGTCGGCGTGGCTACACCTGC.

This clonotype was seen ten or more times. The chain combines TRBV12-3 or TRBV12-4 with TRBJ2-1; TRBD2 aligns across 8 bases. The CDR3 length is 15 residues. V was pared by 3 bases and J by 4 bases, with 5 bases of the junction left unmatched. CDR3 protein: CASSFRAGGYNEQFF. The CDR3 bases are TGTGCCAGCAGTTTTAGGGCGGGAGGATACAATGAGCAGTTCTTC.

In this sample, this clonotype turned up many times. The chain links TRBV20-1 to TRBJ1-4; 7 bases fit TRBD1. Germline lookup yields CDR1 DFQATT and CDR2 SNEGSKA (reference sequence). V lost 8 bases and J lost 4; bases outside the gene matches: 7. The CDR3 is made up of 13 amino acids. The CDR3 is CSLQGVGNEKLFF. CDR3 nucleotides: TGCAGTCTTCAGGGGGTTGGTAATGAAAAACTGTTTTTT.

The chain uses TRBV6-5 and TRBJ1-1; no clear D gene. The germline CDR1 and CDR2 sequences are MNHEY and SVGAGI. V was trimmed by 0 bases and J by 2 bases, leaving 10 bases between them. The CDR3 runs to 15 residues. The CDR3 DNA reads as TGTGCCAGCAGTTACTCGACACCCAGAAACACTGAAGCTTTCTTT. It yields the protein CASSYSTPRNTEAFF.

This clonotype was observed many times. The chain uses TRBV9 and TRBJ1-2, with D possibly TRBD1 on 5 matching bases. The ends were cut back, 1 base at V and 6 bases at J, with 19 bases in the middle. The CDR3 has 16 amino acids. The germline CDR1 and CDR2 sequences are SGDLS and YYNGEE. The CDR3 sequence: CASSVLDSPTPNGYTF. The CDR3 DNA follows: TGTGCCAGCAGCGTATTAGACAGTCCAACTCCGAATGGCTACACCTTC.

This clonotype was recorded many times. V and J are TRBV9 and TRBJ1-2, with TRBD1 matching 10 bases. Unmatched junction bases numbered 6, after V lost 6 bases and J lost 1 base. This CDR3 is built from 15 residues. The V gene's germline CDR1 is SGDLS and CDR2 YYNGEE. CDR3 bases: TGTGCCAGCACCCGACAGGGGGCTTTTAACTATGGCTACACCTTC. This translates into CASTRQGAFNYGYTF.

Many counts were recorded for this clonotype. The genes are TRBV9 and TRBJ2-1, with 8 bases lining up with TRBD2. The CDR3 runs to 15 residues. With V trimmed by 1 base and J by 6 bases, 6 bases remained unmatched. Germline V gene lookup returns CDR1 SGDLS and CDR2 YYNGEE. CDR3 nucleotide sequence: TGTGCCAGCAGCGTACAAGCGGGGGCCTCCAATGAGCAGTTCTTC. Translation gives CASSVQAGASNEQFF.

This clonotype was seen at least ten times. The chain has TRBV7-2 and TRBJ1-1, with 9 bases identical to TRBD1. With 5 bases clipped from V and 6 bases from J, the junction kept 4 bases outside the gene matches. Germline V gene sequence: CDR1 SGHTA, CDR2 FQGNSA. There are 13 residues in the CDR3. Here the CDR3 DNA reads TGTGCCAGCAGCCTTGACAGGGGGGCTGAAGCTTTCTTT. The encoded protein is CASSLDRGAEAFF. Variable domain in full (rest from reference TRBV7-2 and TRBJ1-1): GAGVSQSPSNKVTEKGKDVELRCDPISGHTALYWYRQSLGQGLEFLIYFQGNSAPDKSGLPSDRFSAERTGGSVSTLTIQRTQQEDSAVYLCASSLDRGAEAFFGQGTRLTVV.

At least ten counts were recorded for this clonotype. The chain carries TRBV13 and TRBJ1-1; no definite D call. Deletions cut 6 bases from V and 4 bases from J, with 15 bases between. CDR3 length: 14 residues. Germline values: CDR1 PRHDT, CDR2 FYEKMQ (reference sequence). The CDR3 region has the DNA TGTGCCAGCAGGCCTAGACTCAGCGGCACTGAAGCTTTCTTT. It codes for CASRPRLSGTEAFF.

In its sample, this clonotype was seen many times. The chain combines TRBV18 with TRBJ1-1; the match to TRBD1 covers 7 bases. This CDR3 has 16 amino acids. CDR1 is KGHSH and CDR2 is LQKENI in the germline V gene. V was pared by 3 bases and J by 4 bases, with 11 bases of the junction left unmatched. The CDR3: CASSPQLTGSGTEAFF. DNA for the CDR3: TGTGCCAGCTCACCCCAACTGACAGGGTCGGGCACTGAAGCTTTCTTT.

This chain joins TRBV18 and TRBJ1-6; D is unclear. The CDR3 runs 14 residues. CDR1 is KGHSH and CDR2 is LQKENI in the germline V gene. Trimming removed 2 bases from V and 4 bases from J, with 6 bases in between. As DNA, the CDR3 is TGTGCCAGCTCACCAGGCGGTTATAATTCACCCCTCCACTTT. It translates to CASSPGGYNSPLHF.

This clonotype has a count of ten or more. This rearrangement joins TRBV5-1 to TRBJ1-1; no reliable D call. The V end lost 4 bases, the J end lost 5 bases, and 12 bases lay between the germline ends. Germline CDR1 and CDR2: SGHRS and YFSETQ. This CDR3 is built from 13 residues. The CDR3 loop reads CASSRTGRTEAFF. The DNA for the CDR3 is TGCGCCAGCAGCCGGACGGGCCGAACTGAAGCTTTCTTT.

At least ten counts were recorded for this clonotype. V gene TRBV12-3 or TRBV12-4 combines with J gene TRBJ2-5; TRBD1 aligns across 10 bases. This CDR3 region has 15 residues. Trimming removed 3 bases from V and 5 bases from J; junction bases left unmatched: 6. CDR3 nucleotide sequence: TGTGCCAGCAGTTTCGGACAGGGGGGGGGCGAGACCCAGTACTTC. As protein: CASSFGQGGGETQYF.

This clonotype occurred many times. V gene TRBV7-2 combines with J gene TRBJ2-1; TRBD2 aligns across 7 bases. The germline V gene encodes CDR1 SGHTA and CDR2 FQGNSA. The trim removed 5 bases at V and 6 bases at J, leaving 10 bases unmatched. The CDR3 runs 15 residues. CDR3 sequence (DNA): TGTGCCAGCAGCGGGGACTACCCAACGCCCAATGAGCAGTTCTTC. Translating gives CASSGDYPTPNEQFF.